Here is one T cell receptor beta chain with its context. Its specificity is unknown. A single base separates this from a much larger clone, so it may be a read error. Libraries of bulk TCR were made by previously described methods (with listed TCR primers). TCRdb used MiXCR to reprocess the PCR reads, holding one entry per CDR3 protein. The sample includes about 640,000 distinct CDR3 sequences, just under 20% of them seen just once. The data belong to a study of molecular identifiers for immune sequencing clone quantification. Whole-study results and caveats: Whereas naive cells kept under 1% of molecules in clones above 20 RNA copies, such clones held over 97% in effectors.

The sequencing input was naive CD8+ T cells from blood, with Jurkat cell RNA spiked in. Noted subset: FACS-sorted CD8+CD4-CCR7+CD45RA+ naive T cells. This receptor was identified in a human donor in good health. Some libraries in this study had Jurkat cell RNA spiked in.

The CDR3 DNA sequence: TGTGCCAGCAGTCGCCAGGGACAGGGTGTGGAAGAGACCCAGTACTTC. Translated, it gives CASSRQGQGVEETQYF. The chain has TRBV12-3 or TRBV12-4 and TRBJ2-5; TRBD1 matches 9 bases. The CDR3 is 16 amino acids. J gave up 3 bases and V 5 bases, and 10 bases lay outside the gene matches.